This T cell receptor beta chain emerged from a study of T cell responses to AZD1222 COVID-19 vaccine. The data were produced by immunoSEQ multiplex PCR, yet TCRdb's version contains in-frame clones alone and is incomplete. This table has some 110,000 clones, under 90% appearing once. The ends were cut back, 9 bases at V and 0 bases at J, with 11 bases in the middle. Germline assignment: CDR1 SEHNR and CDR2 FQNEAQ (reference sequence). CDR3 length: 14 amino acids. Study results and limitations: Among AZD1222 vaccinees, only 5 to 7 were seropositive at baseline.

On this clone: No antigen is known for it.

Specimen: peripheral blood, collected on day 0 of AZD1222 vaccination. V gene TRBV7-9 combines with J gene TRBJ2-2, with a possible D match to TRBD2 (6 bases). The source of this sequence is an adult in good health. Written as DNA, the CDR3 is TGTGCCAGATCAGCGGGTGCGAACACCGGGGAGCTGTTTTTT. Residues: CARSAGANTGELFF.